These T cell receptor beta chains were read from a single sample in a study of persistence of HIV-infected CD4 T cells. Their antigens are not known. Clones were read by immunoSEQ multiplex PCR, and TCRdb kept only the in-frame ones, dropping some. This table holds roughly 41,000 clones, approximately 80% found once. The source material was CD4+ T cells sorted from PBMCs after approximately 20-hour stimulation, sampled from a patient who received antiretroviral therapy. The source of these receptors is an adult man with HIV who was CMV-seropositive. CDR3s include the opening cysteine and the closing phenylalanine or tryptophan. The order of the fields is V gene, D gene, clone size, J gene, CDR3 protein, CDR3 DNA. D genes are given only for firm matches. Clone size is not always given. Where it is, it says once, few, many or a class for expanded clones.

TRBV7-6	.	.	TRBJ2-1	CASSPVASRDYEQFF	TGTGCCAGCAGCCCGGTGGCTAGCCGGGACTATGAGCAGTTCTTC
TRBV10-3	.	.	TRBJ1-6	CASGSSYNSPLHF	TGTGCCTCAGGCAGCTCCTATAATTCACCCCTCCACTTT
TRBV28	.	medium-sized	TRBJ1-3	CASRLGQSYGNTIYF	TGTGCCAGCAGACTTGGACAGTCTTATGGAAACACCATATATTTT
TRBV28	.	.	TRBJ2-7	CASSLTALYEQYF	TGTGCCAGCAGTTTGACAGCTCTGTACGAGCAGTACTTC
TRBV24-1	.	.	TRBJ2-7	CATSDRGEGDEQYF	TGTGCCACCAGTGATAGGGGCGAAGGGGATGAGCAGTACTTC
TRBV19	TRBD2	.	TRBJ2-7	CASSSRGVTGLAGGRLYEQYF	TGTGCCAGTAGTTCCCGGGGCGTCACGGGACTAGCGGGGGGTCGACTCTACGAGCAGTACTTC
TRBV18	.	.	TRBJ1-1	CASSPRVFMNTEAFF	TGTGCCAGCTCACCACGAGTATTCATGAACACTGAAGCTTTCTTT
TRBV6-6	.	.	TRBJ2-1	CASRSRGTSLYNEQFF	TGTGCCAGCAGGAGTCGGGGCACCTCCCTCTACAATGAGCAGTTCTTC
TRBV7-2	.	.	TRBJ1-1	CASRALGQNTEAFF	TGTGCCAGCAGGGCCCTGGGGCAGAACACTGAAGCTTTCTTT
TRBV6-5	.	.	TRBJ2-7	CASSFEVNYEQYF	TGTGCCAGCAGCTTCGAGGTGAACTACGAGCAGTACTTC
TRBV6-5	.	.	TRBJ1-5	CASSYGGGQPQHF	TGTGCCAGCAGTTACGGGGGCGGGCAGCCCCAGCATTTT
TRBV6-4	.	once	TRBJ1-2	CASSPTRGGGYTF	TGTGCCAGCAGCCCGACCCGGGGTGGAGGCTACACCTTC
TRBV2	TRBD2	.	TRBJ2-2	CASSAAGGNTGELFF	TGTGCCAGCAGTGCGGCGGGGGGTAACACCGGGGAGCTGTTTTTT
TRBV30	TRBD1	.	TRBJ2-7	CAYRWDRVGEQYF	TGTGCCTACCGCTGGGACAGGGTTGGCGAGCAGTACTTC
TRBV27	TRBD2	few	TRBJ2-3	CASSRITSGGAGTQYF	TGTGCCAGCAGTCGAATCACTAGCGGGGGGGCCGGTACGCAGTATTTT
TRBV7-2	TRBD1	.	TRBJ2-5	CASSFPTGMETQYF	TGTGCCAGCAGCTTCCCGACAGGGATGGAGACCCAGTACTTC
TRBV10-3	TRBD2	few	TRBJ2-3	CAVAGGQLDTQYF	TGTGCCGTCGCGGGGGGCCAATTAGATACGCAGTATTTT
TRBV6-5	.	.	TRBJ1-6	CASRQFGSSPLHF	TGTGCCAGCAGACAGTTTGGGAGTTCACCCCTCCACTTT
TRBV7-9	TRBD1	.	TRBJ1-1	CASSLGTGGATEAFF	TGTGCCAGCAGCTTGGGGACAGGGGGCGCAACTGAAGCTTTCTTT
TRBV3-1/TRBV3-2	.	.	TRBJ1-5	CASSPSMSNQPQHF	TGTGCCAGCAGCCCCTCTATGAGCAATCAGCCCCAGCATTTT
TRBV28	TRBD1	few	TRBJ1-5	CASSAGTGYNQPQHF	TGTGCCAGCAGTGCCGGGACAGGGTACAATCAGCCCCAGCATTTT
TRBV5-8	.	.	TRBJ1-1	CASTSQGMNTEAFF	TGTGCCAGCACCTCCCAGGGTATGAACACTGAAGCTTTCTTT
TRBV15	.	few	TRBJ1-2	CATSRDIGQGHGYTF	TGTGCCACCAGCAGAGATATAGGGCAGGGTCACGGCTACACCTTC
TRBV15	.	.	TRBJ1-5	CATSIEVSNQPQHF	TGTGCCACCAGCATTGAAGTTAGCAATCAGCCCCAGCATTTT
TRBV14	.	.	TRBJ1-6	CASSQRESSYNSPLHF	TGTGCCAGCAGCCAACGGGAGAGCTCCTATAATTCACCCCTCCACTTT
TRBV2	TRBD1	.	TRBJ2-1	CASKGDRRSNEQFF	TGTGCCAGCAAAGGGGACAGGCGGTCCAATGAGCAGTTCTTC
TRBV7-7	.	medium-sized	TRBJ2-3	CASSLGRGASTDTQYF	TGTGCCAGCAGCTTAGGGCGGGGAGCGAGCACAGATACGCAGTATTTT
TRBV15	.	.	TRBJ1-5	CATSRQAGAGQPQHF	TGTGCCACCAGCAGACAGGCTGGGGCCGGTCAGCCCCAGCATTTT
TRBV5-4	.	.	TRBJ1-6	CASSPRQDAPLHF	TGTGCCAGCAGCCCACGTCAGGACGCACCCCTCCACTTT
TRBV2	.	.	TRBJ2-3	CASSRDSTTDTQYF	TGTGCCAGCAGTCGGGACTCGACTACAGATACGCAGTATTTT
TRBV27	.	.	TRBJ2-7	CASSSVGGPYEQYF	TGTGCCAGCAGTTCGGTGGGGGGTCCCTACGAGCAGTACTTC
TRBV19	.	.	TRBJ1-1	CASSKLGLTEAFF	TGTGCCAGTAGTAAGCTCGGGTTGACTGAAGCTTTCTTT
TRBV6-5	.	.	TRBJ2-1	CAVGGYNEQFF	TGTGCGGTAGGAGGGTACAATGAGCAGTTCTTC
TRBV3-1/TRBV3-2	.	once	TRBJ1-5	CASSQGGQRQPQHF	TGTGCCAGCAGCCAAGGCGGACAGCGACAGCCCCAGCATTTT
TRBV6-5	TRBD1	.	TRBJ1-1	CASRETGGLNTEAFF	TGTGCCAGCAGAGAGACAGGGGGATTGAACACTGAAGCTTTCTTT
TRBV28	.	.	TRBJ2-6	CASSLHSSGANVLTF	TGTGCCAGCAGCTTACACAGCTCTGGGGCCAACGTCCTGACTTTC
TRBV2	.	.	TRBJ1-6	CASVSQGGGNSPLHF	TGTGCCAGCGTCTCCCAAGGGGGAGGTAATTCACCCCTCCACTTT
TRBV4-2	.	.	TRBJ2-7	CASSQEKEQYF	TGTGCCAGCAGCCAAGAGAAAGAGCAGTACTTC
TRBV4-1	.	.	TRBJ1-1	CASSPVRYGTEAFF	TGCGCCAGCAGCCCGGTACGATACGGCACTGAAGCTTTCTTT
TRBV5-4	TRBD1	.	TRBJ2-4	CASSLGQGIAKNIQYF	TGTGCCAGCAGCTTGGGACAGGGGATAGCCAAAAACATTCAGTACTTC
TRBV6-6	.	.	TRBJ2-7	CASRTSGPLPEQYF	TGTGCCAGCAGGACCTCGGGCCCTCTCCCGGAGCAGTACTTC
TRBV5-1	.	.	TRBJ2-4	CASSDQGGENIQYF	TGCGCCAGCAGCGATCAGGGAGGTGAAAACATTCAGTACTTC
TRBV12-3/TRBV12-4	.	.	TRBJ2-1	CASSRQGFKSFF	TGTGCCAGCAGTCGGCAAGGGTTTAAGAGCTTCTTC
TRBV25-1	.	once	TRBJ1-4	CASGRVSGEKLFF	TGTGCCAGCGGCCGAGTGAGCGGTGAAAAACTGTTTTTT
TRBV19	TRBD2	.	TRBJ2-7	CASSLGLADFSYEQYF	TGTGCCAGTAGTCTCGGACTAGCGGATTTCTCCTACGAGCAGTACTTC
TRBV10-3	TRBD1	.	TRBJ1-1	CAISSRDRGNTEAFF	TGTGCCATCAGTTCGAGGGACAGGGGGAACACTGAAGCTTTCTTT
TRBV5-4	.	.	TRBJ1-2	CASSRDSTSAYGYTF	TGTGCCAGCAGCCGAGACTCAACTAGCGCCTATGGCTACACCTTC